This paragraph covers one TCR beta chain sequence. Its antigen is as yet unknown. This sample stems from a study of response to subunit inactivated influenza vaccine. General observations from the study: The authors proposed limited new T cell recruitment per seasonal influenza vaccination.

TCRdb recomputed calls from the RT-PCR reads with MiXCR, one row per CDR3 protein. Found here are roughly 700,000 distinct CDR3 sequences, approximately 15% of them singletons; the top ten hold around 6.5%. CDR1 and CDR2 from the germline V gene are GTSNPN and SVGIG (reference sequence). The ends were cut back, 0 bases at V and 4 bases at J, with 7 bases in the middle. CDR3 length: 13 amino acids. The rearrangement links TRBV30 to TRBJ2-1; unclear D gene. The material was PBMCs from blood, obtained 14 to 15 days before vaccination. The clonotype originates from a man aged 45-65 years who received an inactivated influenza vaccine. CDR3 nucleotides: TGTGCCTGGAGTGTTGGGCAGTACAATGAGCAGTTCTTC. Translating it yields CAWSVGQYNEQFF.